This TCR beta chain came from a study of blood T cell repertoires in COVID-19 (dated by TCRdb to 2018 to 2021). In the study overall: Collaborator samples came from the United States, Italy and Spain and covered acute and convalescent phases of COVID-19. The prospective study material was composed of cDNA or gDNA derived from T cells, B-cell-depleted T cells, or PBMCs. Deeply sampled blood TCRbeta repertoires from subjects exposed to, actively infected with, or recovered from COVID-19 were included in the dataset. A freely available public database, intended as a resource for researchers studying the immune response to SARS-CoV-2, is where the repertoires were released. Samples came from the ongoing ImmuneRACE study (first 160 participants) plus 1,254 subjects from 6 global collaborators. Sample metadata almost always included a de-identified subject ID, COVID-19 status, age in years and sex. Where HLA class I and class II types were available, the types were taken from metadata supplied by the sample provider, not from assay-based typing. Results and caveats for the whole study, not just this receptor: The quantity of clinical and demographic metadata differed by source and by participant and was supplied without curation.

This clone was found a few times. Its recognized antigen is unknown. It has no much larger one-base neighbor in the sample; base qualities were not kept. The collaborating institutions used their own protocols to collect whole blood in K2EDTA tubes. For TCRbeta analysis, collaborators shipped samples as frozen whole blood, isolated PBMCs, or DNA extracted from either of those sample types. V is reduced by 5 bases and J by 5 bases, leaving a spacing of 15 bases between them. CDR1 SGHAT and CDR2 FQNNGV were looked up in the germline V gene. The CDR3 starts with the cysteine, ends with the phenylalanine, and has 15 residues. The sequence is cut down to CDR3 DNA, 45 bases in frame from base 1. The immunoSEQ Assay, a bias-controlled multiplex PCR, was used to amplify TCRbeta CDR3 regions from genomic DNA. Processing in the source paper ran as follows. The number of nucleated cells in each sample was estimated from the amplification of reference gene primers within the assay. To quantify the absolute abundance of each unique TCRbeta CDR3 rearrangement, sequence reads were collapsed and filtered. Productive Simpson clonality was computed per sample as the square root of Simpson's diversity index over productive rearrangements. Here the immuneACCESS table is served through TCRdb, limited to in-frame sequences with V and J called. Missing clones are a known gap in these copies; in checked studies unresolved V genes cover under half, and the rest lacks a known reason. D and trimming come from the DNA, and the V and J calls and clone size come from that table. A total of about 73,000 clones appear in this sample, around four fifths of them only once. The ten largest clones take up roughly 5.6% of the sample.

This chain is built from TRBV11-2 and TRBJ1-4; the D gene is perhaps TRBD1, on 6 matching bases. What was sequenced was peripheral blood. This clonotype originated in a middle-aged man with active COVID-19. The CDR3 protein: CASSAAPGENEKLFF. The nucleotides are TGTGCCAGCAGCGCAGCCCCAGGGGAAAATGAAAAACTGTTTTTT.